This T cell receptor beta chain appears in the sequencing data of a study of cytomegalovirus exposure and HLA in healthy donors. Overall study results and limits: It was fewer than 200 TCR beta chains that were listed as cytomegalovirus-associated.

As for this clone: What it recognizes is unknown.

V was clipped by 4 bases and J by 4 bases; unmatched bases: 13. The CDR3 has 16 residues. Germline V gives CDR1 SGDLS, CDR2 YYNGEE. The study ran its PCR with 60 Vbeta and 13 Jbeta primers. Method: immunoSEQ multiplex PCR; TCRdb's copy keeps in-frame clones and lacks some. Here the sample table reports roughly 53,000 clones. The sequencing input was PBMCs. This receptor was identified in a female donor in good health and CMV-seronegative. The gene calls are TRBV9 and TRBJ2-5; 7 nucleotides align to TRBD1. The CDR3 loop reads CASSFYSGGVGETQYF. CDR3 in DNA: TGTGCCAGCAGCTTTTATTCAGGGGGTGTTGGAGAGACCCAGTACTTC.